These 7 T cell receptor beta chains were sequenced from one sample in a study of OX40 agonist ivuxolimab in advanced cancers. TCRdb keeps only in-frame clones here, not all; method: immunoSEQ multiplex PCR. The table includes more than 65,000 clones, roughly 90% detected once. This sample comprised CD4+ or CD8+ T cells sorted from blood, obtained in a trial of the OX40 agonist ivuxolimab. Source of these receptors: an adult with an advanced solid tumor such as melanoma, head and neck, liver or kidney cancer.

V usage is TRBV19 and J usage is TRBJ2-3, with unresolved D. This CDR3 has 16 amino acids. V gave up 8 bases and J gave up 4 bases, with 22 bases separating them. Germline CDR1 and CDR2: LNHDA and SQIVND (reference sequence). CDR3 region: CASSPGGRTVADTQYF. Here the CDR3 DNA reads TGTGCCAGTTCCCCGGGCGGCAGGACGGTCGCAGATACGCAGTATTTT.

The V call is TRBV5-5, the J call TRBJ2-2; D remains unclear. Germline V gene sequence: CDR1 SGHKS, CDR2 YYEKEE (reference sequence). This CDR3 has 13 residues. Trimming stripped 4 bases from V and 5 bases from J, with 9 bases between. DNA of the CDR3: TGTGCCAGCAGCCCCCTGGGGACCGGGGAGCTGTTTTTT. Translation: CASSPLGTGELFF. The whole variable domain, filled in from reference TRBV5-5 and TRBJ2-2, reads DAGVTQSPTHLIKTRGQQVTLRCSPISGHKSVSWYQQVLGQGPQFIFQYYEKEERGRGNFPDRFSARQFPNYSSELNVNALLLGDSALYLCASSPLGTGELFFGEGSRLTVL.

The chain joins TRBV7-3 to TRBJ2-1; D gene uncertain. The V end lost 1 base, the J end lost 6 bases, and 7 bases lay between the germline ends. Looked up from germline, CDR1 is SGHTA and CDR2 is FQGTGA. The length of the CDR3 is 13 residues. Here the CDR3 DNA reads TGTGCCAGCAGCTTAAAGGTGACCAATGAGCAGTTCTTC. It yields the protein CASSLKVTNEQFF. The entire variable domain, with the rest obtained from reference TRBV7-3 and TRBJ2-1, is as follows: GAGVSQTPSNKVTEKGKYVELRCDPISGHTALYWYRQSLGQGPEFLIYFQGTGAADDSGLPNDRFFAVRPEGSVSTLKIQRTERGDSAVYLCASSLKVTNEQFFGPGTRLTVL.

The V gene is TRBV5-6, the J gene TRBJ1-2; D ambiguous. The CDR3 consists of 15 residues. Germline V gene sequence: CDR1 SGHDT, CDR2 YYEEEE. Trimming shortened V by 0 bases and J by 2 bases, and 11 bases separated the two germline ends. As DNA, the CDR3 is TGTGCCAGCAGCTTGGCGGCTAGACGGAACTATGGCTACACCTTC. Translation: CASSLAARRNYGYTF.

The chain recombines TRBV6-1 with TRBJ1-3, with D perhaps TRBD1 (5 bases). CDR3 length: 15 residues. V lost 11 bases, J lost 0 bases, and 17 bases lay in between. Per germline, CDR1 MNHNS and CDR2 SASEGT. The CDR3 protein is CAGRPGASSGNTIYF. The CDR3 nucleotides read TGTGCCGGCCGGCCTGGGGCGAGCTCTGGAAACACCATATATTTT.

This clone turned up a few times. The chain recombines TRBV6-1 with TRBJ1-5; no reliable D call. The V gene lost 6 bases and the J gene lost 7 bases, with 10 bases spanning the gap. Germline V gene sequence: CDR1 MNHNS, CDR2 SASEGT. The CDR3 length is 12 residues. CDR3 sequence reads: CASREFLQPQHF. In DNA, the CDR3 is TGTGCCAGCAGAGAATTCCTCCAGCCCCAGCATTTT.

J is TRBJ2-4 and V is TRBV19; D ambiguous. CDR3 length: 17 residues. Between the trimmed V and J ends, which lost 1 base and 1 base, there was a span of 14 bases. The germline V gene encodes CDR1 LNHDA and CDR2 SQIVND (reference sequence). The CDR3 DNA reads as TGTGCCAGTAGTATAGTTCCCAACCTGGGGGCCAAAAACATTCAGTACTTC. This encodes CASSIVPNLGAKNIQYF.